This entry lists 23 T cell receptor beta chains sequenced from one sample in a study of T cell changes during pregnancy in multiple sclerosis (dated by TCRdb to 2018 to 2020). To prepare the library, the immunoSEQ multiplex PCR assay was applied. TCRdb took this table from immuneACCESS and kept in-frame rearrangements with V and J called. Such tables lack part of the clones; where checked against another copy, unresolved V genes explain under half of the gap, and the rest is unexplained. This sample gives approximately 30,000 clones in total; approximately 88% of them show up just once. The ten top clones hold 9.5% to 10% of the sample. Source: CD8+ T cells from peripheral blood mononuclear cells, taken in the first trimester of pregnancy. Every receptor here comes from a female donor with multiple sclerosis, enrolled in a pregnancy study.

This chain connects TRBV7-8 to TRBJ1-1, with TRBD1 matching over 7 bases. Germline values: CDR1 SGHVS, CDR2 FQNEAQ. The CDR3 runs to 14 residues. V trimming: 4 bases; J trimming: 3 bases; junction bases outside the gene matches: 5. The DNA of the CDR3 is TGTGCCAGCAGCTCAGGGGACAGCCACACTGAAGCTTTCTTT. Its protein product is CASSSGDSHTEAFF.

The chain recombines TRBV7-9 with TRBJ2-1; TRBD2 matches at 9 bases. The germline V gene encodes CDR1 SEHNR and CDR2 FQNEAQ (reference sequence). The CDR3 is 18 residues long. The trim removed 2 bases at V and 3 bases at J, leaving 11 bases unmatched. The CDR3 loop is CASSLMLAGDRYYNEQFF. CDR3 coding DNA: TGTGCCAGCAGCTTAATGTTAGCGGGAGACCGTTACTACAATGAGCAGTTCTTC.

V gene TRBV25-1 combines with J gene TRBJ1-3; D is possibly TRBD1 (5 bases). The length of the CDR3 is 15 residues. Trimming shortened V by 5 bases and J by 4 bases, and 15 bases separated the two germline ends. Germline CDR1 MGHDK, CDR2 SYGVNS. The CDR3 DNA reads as TGTGCCAGCAGTTTGGGGGGAAATTCAGGAAACACCATATATTTT. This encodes CASSLGGNSGNTIYF.

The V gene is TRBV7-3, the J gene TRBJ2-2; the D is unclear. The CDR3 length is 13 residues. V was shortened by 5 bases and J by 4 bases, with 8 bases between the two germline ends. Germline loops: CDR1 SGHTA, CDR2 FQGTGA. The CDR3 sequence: CASSEISTGELFF. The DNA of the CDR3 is TGTGCCAGCAGCGAGATAAGCACCGGGGAGCTGTTTTTT. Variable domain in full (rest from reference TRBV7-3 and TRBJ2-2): GAGVSQTPSNKVTEKGKYVELRCDPISGHTALYWYRQSLGQGPEFLIYFQGTGAADDSGLPNDRFFAVRPEGSVSTLKIQRTERGDSAVYLCASSEISTGELFFGEGSRLTVL.

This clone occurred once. The CDR3 reads CASSPGTGGLFGNQPQHF. CDR3 in DNA: TGTGCCAGCTCCCCCGGGACAGGGGGCCTTTTTGGCAATCAGCCCCAGCATTTT. The chain combines TRBV28 with TRBJ1-5, with 12 bases aligning to TRBD1. This CDR3 spans 18 amino acids. V shed 8 bases and J 2 bases; nucleotides not matched to a gene: 13. Germline assignment: CDR1 MDHEN and CDR2 SYDVKM.

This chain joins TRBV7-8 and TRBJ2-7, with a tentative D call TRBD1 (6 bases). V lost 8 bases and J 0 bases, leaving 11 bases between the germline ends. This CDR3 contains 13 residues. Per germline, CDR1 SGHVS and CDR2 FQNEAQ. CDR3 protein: CASLADSSYEQYF. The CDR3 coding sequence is TGTGCCAGCTTGGCGGACAGCTCCTACGAGCAGTACTTC.

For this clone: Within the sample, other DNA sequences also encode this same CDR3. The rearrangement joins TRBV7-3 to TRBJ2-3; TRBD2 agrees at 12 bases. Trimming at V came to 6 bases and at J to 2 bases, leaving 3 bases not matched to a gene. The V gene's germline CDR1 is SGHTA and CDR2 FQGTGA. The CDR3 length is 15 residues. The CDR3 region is CASSLAGGSTDTQYF. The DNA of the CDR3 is TGTGCCAGCAGTCTAGCGGGGGGGTCCACAGATACGCAGTATTTT.

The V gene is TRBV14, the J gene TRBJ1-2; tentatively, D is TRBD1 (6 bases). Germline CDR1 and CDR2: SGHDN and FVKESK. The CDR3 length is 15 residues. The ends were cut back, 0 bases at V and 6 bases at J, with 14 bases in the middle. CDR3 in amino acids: CASSQDQGRVDGYTF. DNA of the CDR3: TGTGCCAGCAGCCAAGATCAGGGGCGAGTCGATGGCTACACCTTC.

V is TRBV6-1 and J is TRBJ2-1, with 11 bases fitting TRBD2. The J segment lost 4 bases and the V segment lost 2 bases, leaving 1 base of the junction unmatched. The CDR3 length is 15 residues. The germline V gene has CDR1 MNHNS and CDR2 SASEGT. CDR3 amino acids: CASSEIAGGYNEQFF. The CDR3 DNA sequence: TGTGCCAGCAGTGAAATAGCGGGAGGGTACAATGAGCAGTTCTTC.

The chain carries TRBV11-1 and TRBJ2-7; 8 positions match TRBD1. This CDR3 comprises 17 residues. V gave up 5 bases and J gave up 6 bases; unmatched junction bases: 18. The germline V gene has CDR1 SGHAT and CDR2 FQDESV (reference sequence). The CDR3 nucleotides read TGTGCCAGCAGCCCAGGGAGCCGGACAGGGAATTTTGGCGAGCAGTACTTC. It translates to CASSPGSRTGNFGEQYF. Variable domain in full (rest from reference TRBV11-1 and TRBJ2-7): EAEVAQSPRYKITEKSQAVAFWCDPISGHATLYWYRQILGQGPELLVQFQDESVVDDSQLPKDRFSAERLKGVDSTLKIQPAELGDSAMYLCASSPGSRTGNFGEQYFGPGTRLTVT.

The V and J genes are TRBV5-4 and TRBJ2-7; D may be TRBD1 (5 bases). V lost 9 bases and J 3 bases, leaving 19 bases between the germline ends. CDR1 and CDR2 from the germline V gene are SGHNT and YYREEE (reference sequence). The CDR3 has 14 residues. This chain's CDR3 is CATSERARDYEQYF. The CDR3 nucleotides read TGTGCCACCAGTGAAAGGGCCAGGGACTACGAGCAGTACTTC.

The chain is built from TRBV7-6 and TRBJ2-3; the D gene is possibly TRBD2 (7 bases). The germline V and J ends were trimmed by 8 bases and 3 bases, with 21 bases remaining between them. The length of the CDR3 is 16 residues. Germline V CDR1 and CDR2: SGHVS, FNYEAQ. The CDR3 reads CASALGPRGGTDTQYF. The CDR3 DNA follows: TGTGCCAGCGCTCTCGGACCCAGGGGAGGGACAGATACGCAGTATTTT.

Written as DNA, the CDR3 is TGTGCCAGCAGCTCTACCGGGACTCCGGTGACCTACGAGCAGTACTTC. Amino acids: CASSSTGTPVTYEQYF. The V gene is TRBV7-9, the J gene TRBJ2-7; D might be TRBD2 (6 bases). The CDR3 is 16 residues long. Germline CDR1 reads SEHNR; CDR2 reads FQNEAQ (reference sequence). Trimming took off 4 bases at V and 2 bases at J, with 18 bases between the two ends.

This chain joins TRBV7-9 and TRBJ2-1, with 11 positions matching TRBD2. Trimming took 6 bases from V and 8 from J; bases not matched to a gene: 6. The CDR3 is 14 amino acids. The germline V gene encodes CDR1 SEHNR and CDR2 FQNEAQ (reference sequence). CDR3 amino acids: CASSSGLAEHEQFF. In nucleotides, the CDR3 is TGTGCCAGCAGTTCGGGACTAGCGGAGCATGAGCAGTTCTTC. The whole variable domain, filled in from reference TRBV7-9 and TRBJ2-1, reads DTGVSQNPRHKITKRGQNVTFRCDPISEHNRLYWYRQTLGQGPEFLTYFQNEAQLEKSRLLSDRFSAERPKGSFSTLEIQRTEQGDSAMYLCASSSGLAEHEQFFGPGTRLTVL.

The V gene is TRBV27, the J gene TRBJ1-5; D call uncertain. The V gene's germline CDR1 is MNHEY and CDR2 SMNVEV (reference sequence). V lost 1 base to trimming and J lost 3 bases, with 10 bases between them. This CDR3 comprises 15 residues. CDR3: CASSLFSEINQPQHF. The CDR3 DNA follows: TGTGCCAGCAGTTTATTTTCAGAAATCAATCAGCCCCAGCATTTT.

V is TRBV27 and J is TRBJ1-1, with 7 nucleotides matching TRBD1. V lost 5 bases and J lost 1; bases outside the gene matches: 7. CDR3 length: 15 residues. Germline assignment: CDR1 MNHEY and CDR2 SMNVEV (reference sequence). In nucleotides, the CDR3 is TGTGCCAGCAGTCCGTTGGGACAGCCGAACACTGAAGCTTTCTTT. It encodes CASSPLGQPNTEAFF.

The CDR3 nucleotides are TGTGCCAGCAGCCAAGATCTCAGGTCCTACGAGCAGTACTTC. This encodes CASSQDLRSYEQYF. The chain employs TRBV4-2 and TRBJ2-7; D gene uncertain. The CDR3 covers 14 residues. Trimming took 0 bases from V and 1 from J, leaving 7 bases between them. Germline loops: CDR1 LGHNA, CDR2 YNFKEQ.

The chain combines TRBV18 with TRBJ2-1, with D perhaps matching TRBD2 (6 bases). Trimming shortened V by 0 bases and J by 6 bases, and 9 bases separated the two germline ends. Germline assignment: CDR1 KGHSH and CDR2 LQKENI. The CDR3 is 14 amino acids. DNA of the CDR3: TGTGCCAGCTCACCACCGGGAGGCACCAATGAGCAGTTCTTC. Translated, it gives CASSPPGGTNEQFF.

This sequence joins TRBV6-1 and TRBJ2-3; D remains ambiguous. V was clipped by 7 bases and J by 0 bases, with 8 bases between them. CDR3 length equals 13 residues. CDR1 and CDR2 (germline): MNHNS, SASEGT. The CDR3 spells CASINFSTDTQYF. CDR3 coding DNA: TGTGCCAGCATCAACTTTAGCACAGATACGCAGTATTTT.

The CDR3 region has the DNA TGTGCCAGCAGCGAAAACAGGGTTAAGGTGAACACCGGGGAGCTGTTTTTT. Translating gives CASSENRVKVNTGELFF. The J gene is TRBJ2-2, the V gene TRBV9; D is possibly TRBD1 (6 bases). V was shortened by 3 bases and J by 1 base, with 16 bases between the two germline ends. There are 17 residues in the CDR3. Germline lookup yields CDR1 SGDLS and CDR2 YYNGEE.

The CDR3 DNA reads TGTGCCAGCAGCTTACTACTAGCGGGGGGGCCCGCGTCCTACAATGAGCAGTTCTTC. Its protein is CASSLLLAGGPASYNEQFF. The rearrangement links TRBV7-3 to TRBJ2-1; the match to TRBD2 covers 13 bases. The CDR3 length is 19 residues. Germline CDR1 and CDR2: SGHTA and FQGTGA. Trimming removed 2 bases from V and 1 base from J; junction bases left unmatched: 8.

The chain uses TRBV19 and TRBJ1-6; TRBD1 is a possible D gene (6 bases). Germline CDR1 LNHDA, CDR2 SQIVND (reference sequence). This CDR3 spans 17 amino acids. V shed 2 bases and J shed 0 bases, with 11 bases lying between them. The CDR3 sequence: CASSISYRDSYNSPLHF. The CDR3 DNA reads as TGTGCCAGTAGTATATCTTACAGGGACTCCTATAATTCACCCCTCCACTTT.

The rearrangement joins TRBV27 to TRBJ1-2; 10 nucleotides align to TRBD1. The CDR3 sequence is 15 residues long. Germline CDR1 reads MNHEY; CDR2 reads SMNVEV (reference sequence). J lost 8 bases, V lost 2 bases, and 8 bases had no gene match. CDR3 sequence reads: CASSLGVGTGVGYTF. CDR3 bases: TGTGCCAGCAGTTTAGGGGTCGGGACAGGGGTCGGCTACACCTTC.